The 9 T cell receptor beta chains in this list originate from one sample, sequenced in a study of beta chain features in type 1 diabetes (dated by TCRdb to the late 2010s). The library was made by the immunoSEQ multiplex PCR assay. The entire isolated RNA was reverse transcribed using the High Capacity cDNA Reverse Transcription Kit, and thus expressed TCRB transcripts were sequenced. As stored in TCRdb, this immuneACCESS dataset retains in-frame rearrangements with V and J assigned. A fraction of the clones does not appear; measured against another copy, unresolved V genes explain less than half of the discrepancy, and the remainder lacks a known reason. The sample table shows roughly 450,000 clones, and 11% to 15% are seen once. Under 0.04% of the sample is in the top ten clones. The sample taken for sequencing was naive CD4+ T cells from blood. Interpreted using the paper, the cell subset or site label stands for: true naive CD4+ T cells. The source is a man under 40 in good health.

Regarding this clone: The same CDR3 arises from other DNA sequences in this sample as well. The chain has TRBV29-1 and TRBJ2-7; 8 positions agree with TRBD1. The germline V gene encodes CDR1 SQVTM and CDR2 ANQGSEA. The J segment lost 3 bases and the V segment lost 6 bases, leaving 10 bases of the junction unmatched. This CDR3 contains 14 residues. The CDR3 is CSVGPRQGNYEQYF. The CDR3 DNA reads TGCAGCGTGGGCCCAAGACAGGGGAACTACGAGCAGTACTTC.

This chain uses TRBV29-1 with TRBJ2-1; D is undetermined. Between the trimmed V and J ends, which lost 3 bases and 2 bases, there was a span of 11 bases. Germline V gene sequence: CDR1 SQVTM, CDR2 ANQGSEA. This CDR3 comprises 14 residues. CDR3 in amino acids: CSVDLDVTYNEQFF. The CDR3 nucleotides read TGCAGCGTTGATCTGGACGTAACCTACAATGAGCAGTTCTTC.

V usage is TRBV4-3 and J usage is TRBJ2-7; D perhaps matches TRBD1 (6 bases). Germline CDR1 and CDR2: LGHNA and YSLEER. This CDR3 region has 15 residues. V shed 4 bases and J shed 3 bases, with 16 bases lying between them. The CDR3 DNA reads TGCGCCAGCAGCCGCTCACAGGGAGCACTCTACGAGCAGTACTTC. It encodes CASSRSQGALYEQYF.

The rearrangement links TRBV29-1 to TRBJ2-1; TRBD1 agrees at 8 bases. Germline lookup yields CDR1 SQVTM and CDR2 ANQGSEA. After removal of 3 bases from V and 5 bases from J, the junction contained 9 bases not matched to a gene. This CDR3 contains 15 residues. CDR3 protein: CSVDFSGQGNNEQFF. The CDR3 nucleotides are TGCAGCGTTGACTTCTCCGGACAGGGAAACAATGAGCAGTTCTTC.

Only a few counts were recorded for this clone. V usage is TRBV21-1 and J usage is TRBJ2-2; the table's TRBD2 call for D was not verified on the DNA. TRBV21-1 is a listed pseudogene. The CDR3 sequence is 15 residues long. In DNA, the CDR3 is TGTGCCAGCAGCAGCGACTTCAAGATCACCGGGGAGCTGTTTTTT. The encoded protein is CASSSDFKITGELFF.

This clone occurred a few times. The chain carries TRBV7-2 and TRBJ2-7, with 9 bases aligning to TRBD1. Germline V gene data show CDR1 as SGHTA and CDR2 as FQGNSA. This CDR3 region has 14 residues. The V segment lost 6 bases and the J segment 3 bases; nucleotides outside the gene matches: 6. The CDR3 is CASRRGQGGYEQYF. The CDR3 bases are TGTGCCAGCAGGAGGGGACAGGGTGGCTACGAGCAGTACTTC.

This clone was counted between two and nine times. The chain links TRBV2 to TRBJ1-2; perhaps TRBD1 as D (6 bases). The CDR3 is 12 residues long. Between the trimmed V and J ends, which lost 4 bases and 10 bases, there was a span of 13 bases. The germline CDR1 and CDR2 sequences are SNHLY and FYNNEI. CDR3 loop: CASSADSPAYTF. Written as DNA, the CDR3 is TGTGCCAGCAGTGCGGACAGCCCTGCCTACACCTTC.

Of note for this clone: One end of the junction does not line up with germline, which may come from a read error. J is TRBJ2-3 and V is TRBV30, with a weak D call TRBD2 (5 bases). The CDR3 has 12 residues. The germline V gene encodes CDR1 GTSNPN and CDR2 SVGIG (reference sequence). The CDR3 region has the DNA TGTGCCGGGAGTGGGGGCACAGATACGCAGTATTTT. Amino acids: CAGSGGTDTQYF.

This chain connects TRBV2 to TRBJ2-3; D may be TRBD1 (6 bases). The V end was cut by 8 bases, the J end by 5 bases, with 23 bases between. Germline V gene lookup returns CDR1 SNHLY and CDR2 FYNNEI. The CDR3 consists of 16 residues. CDR3 residues: CASWGPSGGLKDTQYF. As DNA, the CDR3 is TGTGCCAGCTGGGGGCCCTCGGGTGGATTAAAAGATACGCAGTATTTT.